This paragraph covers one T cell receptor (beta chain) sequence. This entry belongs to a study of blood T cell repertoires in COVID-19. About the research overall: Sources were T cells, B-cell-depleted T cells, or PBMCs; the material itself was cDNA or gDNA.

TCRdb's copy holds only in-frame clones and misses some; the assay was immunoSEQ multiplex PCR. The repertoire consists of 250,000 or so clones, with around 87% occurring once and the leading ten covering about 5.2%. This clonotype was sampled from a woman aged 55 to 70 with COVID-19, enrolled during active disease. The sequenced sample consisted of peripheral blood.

CDR3 sequence: CASSNSSAVSYEQYF. The CDR3 DNA reads as TGTGCCAGCAGCAATTCATCGGCGGTAAGCTACGAGCAGTACTTC. The chain couples TRBV21-1 to TRBJ2-7; TRBD2 was called by the table and not checked on the DNA. TRBV21-1 is shown as a pseudogene. This CDR3 spans 15 amino acids.